There are many counts of the clone carrying this T cell receptor beta chain. The target antigen is unknown. This sample is part of a study of T cells in Graves' hyperthyroidism and ophthalmopathy. Amplification of TCR beta CDR3 regions was performed using RNA transcripts as template. An initial round of RT-PCR targeting the TCR CDR3 relied on the HTBI primer set. TCRdb called the multiplex PCR reads again in MiXCR, with one record for every CDR3 protein. Among hundreds of thousands of distinct CDR3 sequences listed, roughly 22% were seen once. V lost 5 bases and J 2 bases, leaving 4 bases between the germline ends. CDR3 length equals 13 residues. In germline, CDR1 is SNHLY, CDR2 FYNNEI. Broader study findings: Onset of ophthalmopathy came a median about 6.5 months after the model predicted it.

Sequencing was performed on blood. This receptor was obtained from a man aged 30-40 years with Graves' ophthalmopathy. The chain has TRBV2 and TRBJ2-6; D uncertain. CDR3: CASSPAGANVLTF. In DNA, the CDR3 is TGTGCCAGCAGTCCAGCTGGGGCCAACGTCCTGACTTTC.